Detailed here is one TCR beta chain. Its antigen remains unidentified. The V end lost 3 bases, the J end lost 2 bases, and 8 bases lay between the germline ends. This CDR3 is built from 14 residues. Germline assignment: CDR1 SNHLY and CDR2 FYNNEI. The sample originates from a study of glioma-infiltrating T cells. Notes on the study in general: Only very few CDR3 sequences appeared in both tissue and blood. Gliomas, especially low-grade, showed above-expected tissue-blood divergence; non-neoplastic patients showed below.

Amplification of TCR alpha and beta CDR3 regions from RNA used iRepertoire nested multiplex PCR. Tissue mRNA or PBMC total RNA, roughly 85-450 ng, went into one-step reverse transcription and amplification. One entry per CDR3 protein results from TCRdb running MiXCR on the multiplex PCR reads. The sample includes some 130,000 distinct CDR3 sequences, 24% seen only once; the top ten take 25% to 30%. The material sequenced was glioma tissue, nonneoplastic brain tissue, or PBMCs (not recorded which). V and J are TRBV2 and TRBJ1-5; D gene unclear. The TCR originated in a human donor with low-grade glioma or glioblastoma, undergoing nonglioma brain surgery, or in good health (not recorded which). CDR3 loop: CASSDSRGNQPQHF. In nucleotides, the CDR3 is TGTGCCAGCAGTGACAGTCGGGGCAATCAGCCCCAGCATTTT.